Listed below are T cell receptor beta chains from one sample, sequenced in a study of tumor-infiltrating lymphocytes in primary liver carcinoma. TCRdb redid the calling of the multiplex PCR reads with MiXCR, one entry per CDR3 protein. The table has 200,000 or so distinct CDR3 sequences, 65% seen once. What was sequenced was peripheral blood. These receptors came from a woman in her sixties with primary liver carcinoma and hepatitis B virus infection. Each CDR3 is given with its conserved first and last residue. D genes are given only for firm matches. A clone size is listed for some rows: how often the clone was seen (once, few, many), or a class if it is expanded.

D	size	J	V	DNA	CDR3
TRBD2	few	TRBJ2-3	TRBV5-1	TGCGCCAGCAGCTTGGCTAGCGGAGTAGATACGCAGTATTTT	CASSLASGVDTQYF
TRBD2	-	TRBJ2-7	TRBV4-2	TGTGCCAGCAGCCGGGATTCGCGGGGGACTTCATCCTACGAGCAGTACTTC	CASSRDSRGTSSYEQYF
-	many	TRBJ2-6	TRBV5-6	TGCGGGGGACAGCGCTCTGGGGCCAACGTCCTGACTTTC	CGGQRSGANVLTF
TRBD2	many	TRBJ2-1	TRBV29-1	TGCAGCGTTGTGGGGGTAGCGGGAATTGAAGTCTCACGGCCCAATGAGCAGTTCTTC	CSVVGVAGIEVSRPNEQFF
-	many	TRBJ1-6	TRBV7-9	TGTGCCAGCAGCGGCAGGGGAGGAGGGTCACCCCTCCACTTT	CASSGRGGGSPLHF
-	-	TRBJ2-5	TRBV11-2	TGTGCCAGCAGCTTAGGGTATATCGCTTACGAGACCCAGTACTTC	CASSLGYIAYETQYF
-	many	TRBJ2-3	TRBV11-3	TGTGCCAGCAGCCTCCAACATACGCAGTATTTT	CASSLQHTQYF
-	-	TRBJ1-5	TRBV14	TGTGCCAGCAGCCAAAGGGGTTTGAATGGGCCCCAGCATTTT	CASSQRGLNGPQHF
-	-	TRBJ1-2	TRBV11-2	TGTGCCAGCAGCTTAGTCGATTTTAGCTACACCTTC	CASSLVDFSYTF
-	few	TRBJ1-1	TRBV7-9	TGTGCCAGCAGCTTACCCCGCGGCAGGTTGAACACTGAAGCTTTCTTT	CASSLPRGRLNTEAFF
-	once	TRBJ2-3	TRBV7-9	TGTGCCAGCAGCTTAGGAACAAGCTCTAGCACAGATACGCGATATTTT	CASSLGTSSSTDTRYF
-	-	TRBJ1-1	TRBV11-3	TGTGCCAGCAGCCCGGAGGGGTTAATGAACACTGAAGCTTTCTTT	CASSPEGLMNTEAFF
-	-	TRBJ2-7	TRBV5-6	TGTGCCAGCAGCTTAACTTTTTTAGCGGAGAGCTCCTACGAGCAGTACTTC	CASSLTFLAESSYEQYF
-	once	TRBJ1-5	TRBV29-1	TGCAGCGTATCCCAGGGAGGGGATCGGCCCCAGCAATTT	CSVSQGGDRPQQF
-	-	TRBJ1-2	TRBV6-1	TGTGTCAGCAGTGAAAAAGGGTGGGGAACCTGTGGCTACACCTTC	CVSSEKGWGTCGYTF
TRBD1	-	TRBJ2-7	TRBV7-9	TGTGCCAGCAACTCCGGAACAGGGGGTATCAAGCAGTACTTC	CASNSGTGGIKQYF
TRBD1	few	TRBJ1-2	TRBV28	TGTGCCAGCAGTCCACCACAGGGGGCGTTTGGTGGCTACACCTTC	CASSPPQGAFGGYTF
-	few	TRBJ1-5	TRBV4-1	TGCGCCAGCAGTCAAGATAGGGGAGCAACCCTTAGGGGCAATCAGCCCCAGCATTTT	CASSQDRGATLRGNQPQHF
TRBD1	many	TRBJ1-1	TRBV11-2	TGTGCCAGCAGCCCGGACAGGGCACAAGCTTTCTTT	CASSPDRAQAFF
-	many	TRBJ2-7	TRBV12-3/TRBV12-4	TGTGCCAGCAGCCTATCTTACAGTGACGAGCAGTACTTC	CASSLSYSDEQYF
-	-	TRBJ2-7	TRBV11-2	TGTACCAGCAGCTTAGTAGGACTTGAATACGAGCAGTACTTC	CTSSLVGLEYEQYF
TRBD1	-	TRBJ1-6	TRBV29-1	TGCATCGTCGGGACAGGGGATAATTCACCCCTCCACTTT	CIVGTGDNSPLHF
TRBD1	few	TRBJ2-3	TRBV28	TGTGCCAGCAGCGACAGGGCATGGGGCACAGATACGCAGTATTTT	CASSDRAWGTDTQYF
-	few	TRBJ2-7	TRBV7-9	TGTGCCAGCAGCCGAGCCCCCTACGTGCAGTACTTC	CASSRAPYVQYF
-	many	TRBJ1-1	TRBV11-3	TGTGCCAGCAGCTTAGATCATTTGGAACAGGGTGAAGCTTTCTTT	CASSLDHLEQGEAFF
-	-	TRBJ1-2	TRBV5-6	TGTGCCAGCAGCTTGCGAGAGGGAGTCGGCTACACCTTC	CASSLREGVGYTF
TRBD1	-	TRBJ1-3	TRBV6-6	TGTGTCAGCAGCCAGGACAGGAGCTCTGGAAGCACCATATATTTT	CVSSQDRSSGSTIYF
-	-	TRBJ2-1	TRBV24-1	TGTGCCACCAGTGATTTCGGCAGAAGTTCCTACAATGAGCAGTTCTTC	CATSDFGRSSYNEQFF
-	-	TRBJ1-3	TRBV2	TGTGCCAGCAGCGGGACCCGCAGAAACACCATATATTTT	CASSGTRRNTIYF
-	-	TRBJ2-1	TRBV11-2	TGTGCCAGGAGCTTAGGTTGGCACTTGCTGGGCGATGAGCAGTTCTTC	CARSLGWHLLGDEQFF
TRBD1	-	TRBJ1-4	TRBV11-2	TGTGCCAGCAGGGACAGGGGTCATGAAAAACTGTTTTTT	CASRDRGHEKLFF
-	few	TRBJ2-5	TRBV5-1	TGCGCCAGCAGCTTGGTGGGCACAGGGAGGGAGACCCAGTACTTC	CASSLVGTGRETQYF
TRBD1	many	TRBJ2-7	TRBV6-5	TGTGCCAGCAGTGGGACAGGGTTCGAGCAGTACTTC	CASSGTGFEQYF
TRBD2	-	TRBJ2-2	TRBV14	TGTGGCAGCAACCGATTAGCGGGGAGGACCGGGGAGCTGTTTTTT	CGSNRLAGRTGELFF